Listed below are T cell receptor beta chains from one sample, sequenced in a study of Graves' ophthalmopathy and Graves' hyperthyroidism. TCRdb fed the multiplex PCR reads into MiXCR, producing one record per CDR3 protein. The top ten clones hold 8.5% to 9.5% of a sample with approximately 210,000 distinct CDR3 sequences, approximately 28% of them seen once. The source material was peripheral blood. The receptors stem from a man aged 45 to 65 with Graves' ophthalmopathy. The CDR3 runs from the conserved cysteine through the conserved F or W. The order of the fields is V gene, clone size, D gene, J gene, CDR3 DNA, CDR3 protein. The D gene is left open where the match is weak. Clone size, where shown, is once, few, many, or a class for clones that have expanded.

>TRBV5-1|many|.|TRBJ2-7
TGCGCCAGCAGCTTCATCGGGGGCGACTACGAGCAGTACTTC
CASSFIGGDYEQYF
>TRBV12-3/TRBV12-4|.|.|TRBJ2-5
TGTGCCAGCAGTTTTTCTAGGAGAGACACGGCCCAGTACTTC
CASSFSRRDTAQYF
>TRBV19|.|.|TRBJ2-5
TGTGCCAGTAGTATAGGGGGACAAGAGACCCAGTACTTC
CASSIGGQETQYF
>TRBV24-1|many|.|TRBJ2-5
TGTGCCACCAGTGACCCCGGCCCGGTGATCGGACAGTCTGGGGCAGAGACCCAGTACTTC
CATSDPGPVIGQSGAETQYF
>TRBV6-4|.|.|TRBJ1-1
TGTGCTCTCAGGAGGGGGATGAACACTGAAGCTTTCTTT
CALRRGMNTEAFF
>TRBV6-5|many|.|TRBJ2-7
TGTGCCAGCAGGACCCTCCGGGGAGAATCGCCCTACGAGCAGTACTTC
CASRTLRGESPYEQYF
>TRBV12-3/TRBV12-4|many|.|TRBJ2-2
TGTGCCAGCAGTGGCGGGACGTCAACCGGGGAGCTGTTTTTT
CASSGGTSTGELFF
>TRBV29-1|many|.|TRBJ2-7
TGCAGCGTTATCACCCCCCGGGGTCCCTACGAGCAGTACTTC
CSVITPRGPYEQYF
>TRBV6-1|once|TRBD2|TRBJ2-7
TGTGCCAGCAGTGCGAGCCTAGCGGTCTCCTGCGAGCAGTACTTC
CASSASLAVSCEQYF
>TRBV28|many|.|TRBJ1-1
TGTGCCAGCAGTCCCGACAGGTGGGAAGCTTTCTTT
CASSPDRWEAFF
>TRBV24-1|.|.|TRBJ2-7
TGTGCCACCAAGTCCATTTACGAGCAGTACTTC
CATKSIYEQYF
>TRBV6-2/TRBV6-3|.|.|TRBJ1-2
TGTGCCAGCAGTTTATCTGGGGAAGGCTACACCTTC
CASSLSGEGYTF
>TRBV6-2/TRBV6-3|many|TRBD2|TRBJ2-7
TGTGCCAGCAGTTATAGGAAGCGGGAGGGCCTTCCGAAGGCACAGTACTTC
CASSYRKREGLPKAQYF
>TRBV29-1|many|.|TRBJ2-5
TGCAGCGTTGGCTTAGAGTACCAAGAGACCCAGTACTTC
CSVGLEYQETQYF
>TRBV9|many|TRBD1|TRBJ2-7
TGTGCCAGCAGCCCCCGACAGGGGACGTCCTACGAGCAGTACTTC
CASSPRQGTSYEQYF
>TRBV20-1|many|.|TRBJ2-4
TGCAGTGCTAGGGCATTGGCGAAGTACATTCAGTACTTC
CSARALAKYIQYF
>TRBV29-1|.|TRBD1|TRBJ1-2
TGCAGCGTTGAAGAAAGGGACAGGGATGGCTACACCTTC
CSVEERDRDGYTF
>TRBV6-1|many|.|TRBJ2-6
TGTGCCAGCAGTGAATTCTGGGAAAGCCGGACATCTGGGGCCAACGTCCTGACTTTC
CASSEFWESRTSGANVLTF
>TRBV7-9|.|.|TRBJ2-7
TGTGCCAGCAGCTATACGGGGGAGTCATCCTACGAGCAGTACTTC
CASSYTGESSYEQYF
>TRBV28|once|TRBD1|TRBJ1-1
TGTGCCAGCAGGGGAATGGACAGGGAGGGGGCTGAAGCTTTCTTT
CASRGMDREGAEAFF
>TRBV12-3/TRBV12-4|.|.|TRBJ1-2
TGTGCCACAATACTGCAGGGTTCATTGGGCTACACCTTC
CATILQGSLGYTF
>TRBV29-1|many|.|TRBJ1-2
TGCAGCGTCGGAACCGAGGGAAGTCGGGGAGAGAACTATGGCTACACCTTC
CSVGTEGSRGENYGYTF
>TRBV7-2|few|TRBD1|TRBJ1-2
TGTGCCAGCAGCTACGACAGGGACTATGGCTACACCTTC
CASSYDRDYGYTF
>TRBV27|many|.|TRBJ2-7
TGTGCCAGCAGTTTGGTCCAGGGCCTCTACGAGCAGTACTTC
CASSLVQGLYEQYF
>TRBV30|many|.|TRBJ1-1
TGTGCCTGGACCCGGCCCATGAACACTGAAGCTTTCTTT
CAWTRPMNTEAFF
>TRBV4-1|many|.|TRBJ2-7
TGCGCCAGCAGCCACGGGGACTCCAACGGAGAGCAGTACTTC
CASSHGDSNGEQYF
>TRBV27|many|.|TRBJ1-2
TGTGCCAGCAGTTTAAGACAGAATATCAACCCGACAACCTATGGCTACACCTTC
CASSLRQNINPTTYGYTF
>TRBV24-1|many|.|TRBJ2-2
TGTGCCACCATCCTAAGGGTTTGCGCTATGCCCGGGGAGCTGTTTTTT
CATILRVCAMPGELFF
>TRBV6-1|many|.|TRBJ2-7
TGTGCCAGCAGAAGACAGCCCTTAAGATCCTACGAGCAGTACTTC
CASRRQPLRSYEQYF
>TRBV12-5|many|.|TRBJ2-5
TGTGCTAGTGGTTTGTGGCAGGGACAGACCCAGTACTTC
CASGLWQGQTQYF
>TRBV6-1|.|.|TRBJ1-1
TGTGCCAGCACCCCCGGGGGCACTGAAGCTTTCTTT
CASTPGGTEAFF
>TRBV30|.|TRBD1|TRBJ1-1
TGTGCCTGGAGTTCCCAGGACAGGACTGAAGCTTTCTTT
CAWSSQDRTEAFF
>TRBV6-2/TRBV6-3|many|.|TRBJ2-7
TGTGCCAGCAGTTACGGAGTGAGGGGCGAGCAGTACTTC
CASSYGVRGEQYF
>TRBV7-2|many|.|TRBJ1-6
TGTGCCAGCAGCTTAGTTGGATCTAATTCACCCCTCCACTTT
CASSLVGSNSPLHF
>TRBV7-9|many|.|TRBJ2-7
TGTGCCAGCAGCTCCCAGGGATCCTCCACCCCCTACGAGCAGTACTTC
CASSSQGSSTPYEQYF
>TRBV27|.|.|TRBJ1-3
TGTGCCAGAGAGGGGATAATTAGAAACACCATATATTTT
CAREGIIRNTIYF
>TRBV28|many|.|TRBJ2-5
TGTGCCAGCACCCCCCCCGGCGAAGGGAAGACCCAGTACTTC
CASTPPGEGKTQYF
>TRBV28|many|TRBD1|TRBJ2-2
TGTGCCAGCAGGGGACAGGCAAGGGGGGAGCTGTTTTTT
CASRGQARGELFF
>TRBV11-2|.|.|TRBJ2-5
TGTGCCAGCAGCGCCACTAGCTGGGAGACCCAGTACTTC
CASSATSWETQYF
>TRBV7-8|.|.|TRBJ1-1
TGTGCCAGCAGCCTACGAGATAACTGGAACACTGAAGCTTTCTTT
CASSLRDNWNTEAFF
>TRBV5-1|many|.|TRBJ2-7
TGCGCCAGCAGCTATGCCTACGAGCAGTACTTC
CASSYAYEQYF
>TRBV19|many|TRBD1|TRBJ1-1
TGTGCCAGTAGTTCCCGTGCACAGGGGCCTGGCACTGAAGCTTTCTTT
CASSSRAQGPGTEAFF
>TRBV20-1|many|.|TRBJ1-5
TGCAGTGCCACTAACCCCACGGCGATCAATCAGCCCCAGCATTTT
CSATNPTAINQPQHF
>TRBV24-1|many|.|TRBJ2-7
TGTGCCACCAGTGATTCAAGACAGCCTCTGGACGAGCAGTACTTC
CATSDSRQPLDEQYF
>TRBV28|.|TRBD1|TRBJ2-7
TGTGCCAGCAGTGGCTTGGGACAGGGTTACTACGAGCAGTACTTC
CASSGLGQGYYEQYF
>TRBV6-5|.|.|TRBJ2-5
TGTGCCAGCAGTTACCAGGGCCGAGAGACCCAGTACTTC
CASSYQGRETQYF
>TRBV27|.|.|TRBJ2-7
TGTGCCAGCAGTTTATCACGGTGGAACGAGCAGTACTTC
CASSLSRWNEQYF
>TRBV10-3|many|.|TRBJ1-1
TGTGCCATCAGTGAGCCTCAGGGTGAAGCTTTCTTT
CAISEPQGEAFF
>TRBV12-3/TRBV12-4|many|.|TRBJ2-2
TGTGCCAGCAGTTCTGGGACTCAAGTGGGGCTGGGGACCGGGGAGCTGTTTTTT
CASSSGTQVGLGTGELFF
>TRBV4-2|many|TRBD1|TRBJ2-7
TGTGCCAGCAGCCAGAGGACAGGGCACTCCTACGAGCAGTACTTC
CASSQRTGHSYEQYF
>TRBV14|many|.|TRBJ1-2
TGTGCCAGCAGCCGTTTACAGGGTCGTGGCTACACCTTC
CASSRLQGRGYTF
>TRBV25-1|.|.|TRBJ1-2
TGTGCCAGCAGTGAGGGGGGATGGGGCTACACCTTC
CASSEGGWGYTF
>TRBV11-2|.|.|TRBJ2-7
TGTCCCGGCAGCCTCGTCGGGGCGTTCTCCTCCTACGAGCAGTACTTC
CPGSLVGAFSSYEQYF
>TRBV5-8|many|.|TRBJ2-7
TGTGCCAGCAGCGGGTGGGAAACCTTC
CASSGWETF
>TRBV19|many|.|TRBJ1-3
TGTGCCAGTAGTATAGCCGGGGCTGCTGGAAACACCATATATTTT
CASSIAGAAGNTIYF
>TRBV27|many|TRBD1|TRBJ1-1
TGTGCCAGCAGTTTCACCGGCCTCGAAAACAGGGGGCTCACTGAAGCTTTCTTT
CASSFTGLENRGLTEAFF
>TRBV5-1|many|.|TRBJ2-5
TGCGCCAGCAGCTCTGGCGGAACACGAGAGACCCAGTACTTC
CASSSGGTRETQYF
>TRBV25-1|many|TRBD2|TRBJ2-7
TGTGCCAGCAGTGACACCCCCGGGACTAGCGGGAGGGACGCCTACGAGCAGTACTTC
CASSDTPGTSGRDAYEQYF